The clone carrying this T cell receptor beta chain was recorded a few times. Its antigen is not identified. These data originate in a study of T cell repertoires in cytomegalovirus infection. TCRdb redid the calling of the reads with MiXCR, one entry per CDR3 protein. This table holds some 920,000 distinct CDR3 sequences, 30% to 40% found once. Germline V CDR1 and CDR2: DFQATT, SNEGSKA (reference sequence). This CDR3 comprises 13 residues. V was cut by 8 bases and J by 3 bases, with 15 bases left in between. The chain couples TRBV20-1 to TRBJ2-3, with D unclear. The TCR comes from a human donor in good health (CMV status not recorded). Some clones in this sample may be carry-over from other donors' samples. The input for sequencing was cultured CD8+ T cells from PBMCs, taken from culture after CMV antigen stimulation. CDR3 in amino acids: CSPRTDHTDTQYF. CDR3 DNA sequence: TGCAGTCCCCGGACGGACCATACAGATACGCAGTATTTT.